This T cell receptor (beta chain) originates from a study of blood T cell repertoires in COVID-19 (dated by TCRdb to 2020 to 2022). Concerning the study at large: Samples covering the acute and convalescent phases of COVID-19 were provided by collaborators in the United States, Italy and Spain. The material from the prospective study consisted of cDNA or gDNA derived from T cells, B-cell-depleted T cells, or PBMCs. Subjects who had been exposed to COVID-19, were actively infected with it, or had recovered from it provided the deeply sampled blood TCRbeta repertoires that made up the dataset. The repertoires were made available in a free public database intended to serve as a resource for research on the immune response to SARS-CoV-2. Samples came from the ongoing ImmuneRACE study (first 160 participants) plus 1,254 subjects from 6 global collaborators. Sample metadata almost always included a de-identified subject ID, COVID-19 status, age in years and sex. HLA class I and class II types, where available, came from metadata supplied by the sample provider rather than from assay-based typing. What the authors observed across the whole study: How much clinical and demographic metadata was included differed by source and by participant, and the metadata was provided uncurated.

The collaborating institutions used their own protocols to collect whole blood in K2EDTA tubes. For TCRbeta analysis, collaborators shipped samples as frozen whole blood, isolated PBMCs, or DNA extracted from either of those sample types. The CDR3 runs 15 amino acids, cysteine and phenylalanine included. Of the read, only the CDR3 DNA is kept; its 45 bases are in frame from base 1. The germline V gene encodes CDR1 SGDLS and CDR2 YYNGEE. V lost 2 bases and J lost 9 bases; the stretch between them is 15 bases long. Comment on this clone: Its antigen is still unknown. Base qualities are missing; no much larger clone stands one base away.

TCRbeta CDR3 regions were amplified from genomic DNA by means of the immunoSEQ Assay, a bias-controlled multiplex PCR. Processing in the source paper ran as follows. Nucleated cell counts per sample were estimated from amplification of reference gene primers within the assay. Sequence reads were collapsed and filtered to measure the absolute abundance of every unique TCRbeta CDR3 rearrangement. For each sample, productive Simpson clonality was calculated as the square root of Simpson's diversity index across productive rearrangements. Not all clones reach the TCRdb copy of this immuneACCESS table, which keeps in-frame sequences only. Checked studies attribute under half of the gap to unresolved V genes and leave the rest unexplained. That table furnishes V, J and clone size, whereas the DNA furnished D and trimming. The sample profile shows some 44,000 clones; 92% of them were found once. The ten largest clones represent 9.5% to 15% of the sample.

The sequencing sample was made of peripheral blood. The receptor comes from a human donor in a cohort sampled during active COVID-19. The chain is assembled from TRBV9 and TRBJ1-6; the best D guess is TRBD1, with 6 bases matching. The CDR3 here reads CASSVSQGGGSPLHF. At the DNA level, the sequence is TGTGCCAGCAGCGTGAGTCAAGGGGGTGGTTCACCCCTCCACTTT.